Given below is one TCR beta chain in context. This specimen belongs to a study of identifying expanded T cells in peripheral blood. V gave up 5 bases and J gave up 3 bases, with 17 bases separating them. Germline V CDR1 and CDR2: MNHEY, SMNVEV (reference sequence). CDR3 length equals 15 residues. Profiled with immunoSEQ multiplex PCR; TCRdb holds only in-frame clones, not every one. The table includes approximately 91,000 clones, approximately 88% detected once. The clonotype was recovered from a person aged 18 to 75 in good health. The material sequenced was blood. The chain has TRBV27 and TRBJ2-7; D possibly matches TRBD1 or TRBD2 (5 bases each). The CDR3 coding sequence is TGTGCCAGCAGTGGCCGAGGGGCGGGCAACTACGAGCAGTACTTC. Its protein is CASSGRGAGNYEQYF.